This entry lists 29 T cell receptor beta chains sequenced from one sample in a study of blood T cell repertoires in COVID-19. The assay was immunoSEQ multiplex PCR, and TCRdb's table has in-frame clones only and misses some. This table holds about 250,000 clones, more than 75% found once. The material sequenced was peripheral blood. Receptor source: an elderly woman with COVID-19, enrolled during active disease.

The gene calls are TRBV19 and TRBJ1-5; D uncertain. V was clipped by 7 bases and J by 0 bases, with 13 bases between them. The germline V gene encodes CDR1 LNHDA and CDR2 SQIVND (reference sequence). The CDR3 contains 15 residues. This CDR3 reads CASKDIDYSNQPQHF. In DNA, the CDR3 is TGTGCCAGTAAAGACATTGATTATAGCAATCAGCCCCAGCATTTT.

The CDR3 DNA is TGTGCCAGCAGCAACAGGGGATTCTATGGCTACACCTTC. Amino acid sequence: CASSNRGFYGYTF. The chain joins TRBV6-4 to TRBJ1-2, with 7 bases matching TRBD1. V shed 6 bases and J 4 bases; nucleotides not matched to a gene: 5. The CDR3 consists of 13 residues. CDR1 MRHNA and CDR2 SNTAGT come from the germline V gene.

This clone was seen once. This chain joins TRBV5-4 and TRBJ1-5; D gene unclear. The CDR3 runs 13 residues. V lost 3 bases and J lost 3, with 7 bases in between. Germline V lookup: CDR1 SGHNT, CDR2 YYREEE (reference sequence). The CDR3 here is CASSWEVNQPQHF. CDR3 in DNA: TGTGCCAGCAGCTGGGAGGTCAATCAGCCCCAGCATTTT.

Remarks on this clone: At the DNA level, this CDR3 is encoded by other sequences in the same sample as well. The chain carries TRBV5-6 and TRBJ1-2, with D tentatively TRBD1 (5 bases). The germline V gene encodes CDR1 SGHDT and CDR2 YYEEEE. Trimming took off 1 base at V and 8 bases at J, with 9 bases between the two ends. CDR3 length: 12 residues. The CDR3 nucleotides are TGTGCCAGCAGCTTGAGTCAGGGAGGCTACACCTTC. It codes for CASSLSQGGYTF.

CDR3 sequence (DNA): TGCGCCAGCAGCCAAGATGAAGCGGGGGGGGCAGATACGCAGTATTTT. Amino acid sequence: CASSQDEAGGADTQYF. This rearrangement joins TRBV4-3 to TRBJ2-3; 10 positions agree with TRBD2. The germline V gene has CDR1 LGHNA and CDR2 YSLEER. CDR3 length equals 16 residues. V was pared by 0 bases and J by 4 bases, with 4 bases of the junction left unmatched.

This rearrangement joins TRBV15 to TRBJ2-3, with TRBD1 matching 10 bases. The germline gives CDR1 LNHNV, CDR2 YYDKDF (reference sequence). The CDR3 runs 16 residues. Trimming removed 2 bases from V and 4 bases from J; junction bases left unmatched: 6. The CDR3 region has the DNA TGTGCCACCAGCAGACTCGGGGGACAGGGGCCAGATACGCAGTATTTT. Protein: CATSRLGGQGPDTQYF.

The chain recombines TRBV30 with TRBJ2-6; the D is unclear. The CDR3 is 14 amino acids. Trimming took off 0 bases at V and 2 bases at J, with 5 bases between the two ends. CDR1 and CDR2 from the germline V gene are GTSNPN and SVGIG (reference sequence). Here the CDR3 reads CAWSVAPGANVLTF. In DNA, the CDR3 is TGTGCCTGGAGTGTGGCCCCTGGGGCCAACGTCCTGACTTTC.

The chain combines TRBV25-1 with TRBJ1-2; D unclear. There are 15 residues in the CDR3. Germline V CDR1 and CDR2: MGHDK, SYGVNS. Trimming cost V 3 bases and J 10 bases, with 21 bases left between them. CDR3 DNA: TGTGCCAGCAGTGATACCAGTAGACCACTACGTGACTACACCTTC. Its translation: CASSDTSRPLRDYTF.

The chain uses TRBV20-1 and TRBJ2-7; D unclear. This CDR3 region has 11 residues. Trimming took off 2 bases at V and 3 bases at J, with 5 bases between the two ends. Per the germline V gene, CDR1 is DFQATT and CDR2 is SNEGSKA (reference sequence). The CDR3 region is CSARTLYEQYV. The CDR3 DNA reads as TGCAGTGCTAGAACTCTCTACGAGCAGTACGTC.

The CDR3 region has the DNA TGCGCCAGCAGCTCGGGACAGGGGATTAATCAGCCCCAGCATTTT. As protein: CASSSGQGINQPQHF. V usage is TRBV5-1 and J usage is TRBJ1-5; 10 bases fit TRBD1. CDR1 and CDR2 from the germline V gene are SGHRS and YFSETQ. Unmatched junction bases numbered 4, after V lost 3 bases and J lost 4 bases. The CDR3 consists of 15 residues.

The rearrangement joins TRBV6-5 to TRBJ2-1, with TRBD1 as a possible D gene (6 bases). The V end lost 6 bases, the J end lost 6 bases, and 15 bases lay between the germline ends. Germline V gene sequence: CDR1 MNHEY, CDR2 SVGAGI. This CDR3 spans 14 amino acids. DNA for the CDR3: TGTGCCAGCAGAGTCCCTTTAGGGGGCAATGAGCAGTTCTTC. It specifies CASRVPLGGNEQFF.

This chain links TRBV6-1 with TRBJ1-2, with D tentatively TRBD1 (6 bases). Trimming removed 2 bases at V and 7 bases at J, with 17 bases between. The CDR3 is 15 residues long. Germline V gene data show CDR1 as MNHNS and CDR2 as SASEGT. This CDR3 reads CASSEYAAGGSGYTF. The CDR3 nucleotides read TGTGCCAGCAGTGAATATGCCGCTGGGGGCTCTGGCTACACCTTC.

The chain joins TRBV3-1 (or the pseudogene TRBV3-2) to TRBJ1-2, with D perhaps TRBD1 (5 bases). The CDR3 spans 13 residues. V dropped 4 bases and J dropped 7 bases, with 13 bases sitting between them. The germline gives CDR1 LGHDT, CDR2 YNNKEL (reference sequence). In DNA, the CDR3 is TGTGCCAGCAGCCCCGATTGGGGCCGTGGCTACACCTTC. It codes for CASSPDWGRGYTF.

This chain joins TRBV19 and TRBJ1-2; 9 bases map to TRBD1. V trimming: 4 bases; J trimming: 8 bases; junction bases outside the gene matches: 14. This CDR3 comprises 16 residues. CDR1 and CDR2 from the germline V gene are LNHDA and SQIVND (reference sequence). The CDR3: CASSTFLSGQGGGYTF. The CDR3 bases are TGTGCCAGTAGTACCTTTTTATCGGGACAGGGTGGCGGCTACACCTTC.

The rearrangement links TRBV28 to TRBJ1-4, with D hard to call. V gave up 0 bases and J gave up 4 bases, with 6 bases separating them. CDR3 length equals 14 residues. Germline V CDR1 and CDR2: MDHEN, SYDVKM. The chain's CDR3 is CASSLWGVNEKLFF. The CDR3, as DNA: TGTGCCAGCAGTTTATGGGGCGTTAATGAAAAACTGTTTTTT.

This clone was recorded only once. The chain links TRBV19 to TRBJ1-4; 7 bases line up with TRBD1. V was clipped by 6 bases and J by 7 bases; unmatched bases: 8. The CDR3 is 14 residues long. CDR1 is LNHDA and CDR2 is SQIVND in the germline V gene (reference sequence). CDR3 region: CASSLTGISEKLFF. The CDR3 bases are TGTGCCAGTAGCCTGACAGGGATTAGTGAAAAACTGTTTTTT.

DNA for the CDR3: TGTGCCAGCAAAAACGGTATCGATGAAAAACTGTTTTTT. Protein: CASKNGIDEKLFF. V gene TRBV18 combines with J gene TRBJ1-4; D uncertain. V lost 8 bases and J 6 bases, leaving 13 bases between the germline ends. This CDR3 comprises 13 residues. Germline V gene lookup returns CDR1 KGHSH and CDR2 LQKENI.

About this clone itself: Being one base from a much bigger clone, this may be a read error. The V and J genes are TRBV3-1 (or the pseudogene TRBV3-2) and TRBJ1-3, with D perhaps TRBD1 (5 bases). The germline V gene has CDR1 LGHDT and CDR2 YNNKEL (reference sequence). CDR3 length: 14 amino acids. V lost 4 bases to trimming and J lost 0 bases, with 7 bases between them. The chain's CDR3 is CASSLQGSGNTIYF. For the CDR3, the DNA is TGTGCCAGCAGCCTCCAGGGCTCTGGAAACACCATATATTTT.

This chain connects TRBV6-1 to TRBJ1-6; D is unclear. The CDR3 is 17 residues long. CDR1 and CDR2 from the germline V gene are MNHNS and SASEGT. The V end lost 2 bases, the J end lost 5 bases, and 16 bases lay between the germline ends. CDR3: CASSEPLSRRDNSPLHF. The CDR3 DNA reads TGTGCCAGCAGTGAACCCCTCAGCAGACGGGATAATTCACCCCTCCACTTT.

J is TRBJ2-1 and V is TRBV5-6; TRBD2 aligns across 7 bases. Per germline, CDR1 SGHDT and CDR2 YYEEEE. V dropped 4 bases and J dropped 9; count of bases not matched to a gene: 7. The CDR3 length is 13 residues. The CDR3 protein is CASSRWASGEQFF. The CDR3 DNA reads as TGTGCCAGCAGCAGGTGGGCTAGCGGTGAGCAGTTCTTC.

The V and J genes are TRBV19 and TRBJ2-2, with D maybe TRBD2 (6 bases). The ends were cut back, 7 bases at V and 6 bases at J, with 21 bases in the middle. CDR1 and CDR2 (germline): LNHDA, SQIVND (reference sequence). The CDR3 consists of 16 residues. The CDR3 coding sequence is TGTGCCAGTACACTCGGCTTTGTAGCGGCGCCCGGGGAGCTGTTTTTT. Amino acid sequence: CASTLGFVAAPGELFF.

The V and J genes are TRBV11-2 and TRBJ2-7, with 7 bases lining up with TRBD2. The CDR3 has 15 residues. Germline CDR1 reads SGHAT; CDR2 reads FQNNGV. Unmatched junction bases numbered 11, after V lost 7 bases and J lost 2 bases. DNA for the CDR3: TGTGCCAGCACCCCAACGGGGGGACCCACCTACGAGCAGTACTTC. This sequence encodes CASTPTGGPTYEQYF.

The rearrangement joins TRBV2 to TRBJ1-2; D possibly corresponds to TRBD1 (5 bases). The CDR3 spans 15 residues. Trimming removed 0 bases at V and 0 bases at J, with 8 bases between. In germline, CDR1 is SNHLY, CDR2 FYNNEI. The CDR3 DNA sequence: TGTGCCAGCAGTGAAGCGGCCAGGGCTAACTATGGCTACACCTTC. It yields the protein CASSEAARANYGYTF.

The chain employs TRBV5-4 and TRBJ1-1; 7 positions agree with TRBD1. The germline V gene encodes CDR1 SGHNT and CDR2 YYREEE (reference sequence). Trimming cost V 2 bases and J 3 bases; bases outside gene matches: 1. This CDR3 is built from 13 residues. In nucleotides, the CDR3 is TGTGCCAGCAGCTTTCAGGGGGACACTGAAGCTTTCTTT. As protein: CASSFQGDTEAFF.

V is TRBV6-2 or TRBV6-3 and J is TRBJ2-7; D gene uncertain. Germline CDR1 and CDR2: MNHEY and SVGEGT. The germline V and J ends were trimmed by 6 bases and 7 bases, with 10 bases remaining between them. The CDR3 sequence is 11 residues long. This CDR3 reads CASSSSREQYF. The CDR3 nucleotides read TGTGCCAGCAGCAGTTCTAGGGAGCAGTACTTC.

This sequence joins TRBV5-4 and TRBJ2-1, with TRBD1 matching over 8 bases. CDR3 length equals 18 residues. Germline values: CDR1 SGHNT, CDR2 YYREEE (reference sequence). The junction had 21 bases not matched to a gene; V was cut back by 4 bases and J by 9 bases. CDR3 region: CASSKPPKPGGAGGEQFF. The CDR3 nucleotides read TGTGCCAGCAGCAAACCACCAAAACCAGGGGGCGCGGGCGGTGAGCAGTTCTTC. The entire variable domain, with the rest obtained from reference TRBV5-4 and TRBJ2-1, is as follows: ETGVTQSPTHLIKTRGQQVTLRCSSQSGHNTVSWYQQALGQGPQFIFQYYREEENGRGNFPPRFSGLQFPNYSSELNVNALELDDSALYLCASSKPPKPGGAGGEQFFGPGTRLTVL.

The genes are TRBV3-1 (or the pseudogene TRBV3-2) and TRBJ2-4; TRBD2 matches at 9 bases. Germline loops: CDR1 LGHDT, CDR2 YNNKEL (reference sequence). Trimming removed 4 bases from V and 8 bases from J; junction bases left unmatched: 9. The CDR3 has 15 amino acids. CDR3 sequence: CASSPRGTSFYIQYF. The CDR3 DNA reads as TGTGCCAGCAGCCCCCGGGGGACTAGCTTCTACATTCAGTACTTC.

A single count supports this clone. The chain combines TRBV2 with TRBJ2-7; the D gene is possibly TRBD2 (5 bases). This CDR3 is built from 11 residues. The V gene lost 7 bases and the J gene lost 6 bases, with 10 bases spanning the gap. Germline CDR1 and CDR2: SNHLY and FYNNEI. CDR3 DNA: TGTGCCAGCACCAGCCGGGGCGAGCAGTACTTC. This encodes CASTSRGEQYF. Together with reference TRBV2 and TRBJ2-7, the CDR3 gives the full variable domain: EPEVTQTPSHQVTQMGQEVILRCVPISNHLYFYWYRQILGQKVEFLVSFYNNEISEKSEIFDDQFSVERPDGSNFTLKIRSTKLEDSAMYFCASTSRGEQYFGPGTRLTVT.

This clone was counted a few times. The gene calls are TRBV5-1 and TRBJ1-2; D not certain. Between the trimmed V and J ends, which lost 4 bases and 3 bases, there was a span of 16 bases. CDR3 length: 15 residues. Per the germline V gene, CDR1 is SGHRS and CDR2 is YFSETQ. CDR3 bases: TGCGCCAGCAGCCCCTGGCTGGGCGGGGACTATGGCTACACCTTC. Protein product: CASSPWLGGDYGYTF.